These T cell receptor beta chains were read from a single sample in a study of blood T cell repertoires in COVID-19. Clones were sequenced by immunoSEQ multiplex PCR, and TCRdb holds only the in-frame ones, with some missing. The sample records over 150,000 clones, roughly 80% being singletons. Sequenced sample: peripheral blood. The origin of the receptors is a woman aged 55-70 years with COVID-19, enrolled during active disease. Both conserved end residues are part of each CDR3. Fields, in order: CDR3 length, J gene, clone size, D gene, V gene, CDR3 DNA, CDR3 protein. A D gene is named only where the DNA matches it firmly. Clone size appears in some rows only: once, few, many, or a class for an expanded clone.

>15|TRBJ1-5|.|.|TRBV6-5
TGTGCCAGCAGTCAGGGTCGTGTCGGCAATCAGCCCCAGCATTTT
CASSQGRVGNQPQHF
>15|TRBJ2-1|medium-sized|TRBD2|TRBV11-3
TGTGCCAGCAGCGCAAGCCGGGGGGGCCAGGGTGAGCAGTTCTTC
CASSASRGGQGEQFF
>14|TRBJ1-1|.|.|TRBV9
TGTGCCAGCAGCGCCCAACCAGGGAACACTGAAGCTTTCTTT
CASSAQPGNTEAFF
>14|TRBJ1-3|few|TRBD1|TRBV27
TGTGCCACCGACAGGGAGACACCTGGAAACACCATATATTTT
CATDRETPGNTIYF
>16|TRBJ1-2|.|TRBD1|TRBV3-1/TRBV3-2
TGTGCCAGCAGCCAAGTGAGGGGACAGGGTAACTATGGCTACACCTTC
CASSQVRGQGNYGYTF
>15|TRBJ2-1|.|TRBD2|TRBV11-3
TGTGCCAGCAGCTTGGGACGGAGCGGGGGGGCCGAGCAGTTCTTC
CASSLGRSGGAEQFF
>14|TRBJ2-7|.|TRBD1|TRBV19
TGTGCCAGCTCCCCCGGACAGGTCCCCTACGAGCAGTACTTC
CASSPGQVPYEQYF
>15|TRBJ1-3|.|TRBD1|TRBV7-6
TGTGCCAGCAGTCCAACGACAGGGTTTGGAAACACCATATATTTT
CASSPTTGFGNTIYF
>20|TRBJ1-5|.|TRBD1|TRBV6-4
TGTGCCAGCAGTGCCCGCCTGACCGGGACAGGGACTTATAGCAATCAGCCCCAGCATTTT
CASSARLTGTGTYSNQPQHF
>15|TRBJ2-3|.|TRBD1|TRBV6-5
TGTGCCAGCAGTTTGGACAGGGGAGTTCCAGATACGCAGTATTTT
CASSLDRGVPDTQYF
>16|TRBJ2-1|.|TRBD2|TRBV6-5
TGTGCCAGCAGTTACTGGGGGACTAGCGGGGCCAATGAGCAGTTCTTC
CASSYWGTSGANEQFF
>15|TRBJ1-4|.|.|TRBV28
TGTGCCAGCAGTTCCGTGGGGGGGGCGAATGAAAAACTGTTTTTT
CASSSVGGANEKLFF
>17|TRBJ2-3|.|.|TRBV15
TGTGCCACCAGCAGAGGAGGGGCGGGCGGGGGCACAGATACGCAGTATTTT
CATSRGGAGGGTDTQYF
>15|TRBJ1-5|.|.|TRBV24-1
TGTGTCACCAGTGCCCTGGACAGCCGGCGTCAGCCCCAGCATTTT
CVTSALDSRRQPQHF
>16|TRBJ2-2|.|.|TRBV9
TGTGCCAGCAGCGTAGTTCATACCCGGGGCACCGGGGAGCTGTTTTTT
CASSVVHTRGTGELFF
>13|TRBJ1-6|.|.|TRBV10-1
TGCGCCAGCAGTGAGGGCAGGAATTCACCCCTCCACTTT
CASSEGRNSPLHF
>13|TRBJ1-2|.|.|TRBV4-1
TGCGCCAGCAGCCCGGACAGTAACTATGGCTACACCTTC
CASSPDSNYGYTF
>15|TRBJ1-4|.|.|TRBV3-1/TRBV3-2
TGTGCCAGCAGCAAGTCAGGGGCGGGTGGTGAAAAACTGTTTTTT
CASSKSGAGGEKLFF
>14|TRBJ1-5|.|TRBD1|TRBV19
TGTGCCAGTAGTTCGACAGGGGGCAGTCAGCCCCAGCATTTT
CASSSTGGSQPQHF
>13|TRBJ1-5|.|.|TRBV5-8
TGTGCCAGCAATACAGACAGGAATCAGCCCCAGCATTTT
CASNTDRNQPQHF
>12|TRBJ2-3|.|.|TRBV7-2
TGTGCCAGCAGCTTATACACAGATACGCAGTATTTT
CASSLYTDTQYF
>12|TRBJ1-6|.|.|TRBV12-3/TRBV12-4
TGTGCCAGCAGTTTCCCGGTTTCACCCCTCCACTTT
CASSFPVSPLHF
>12|TRBJ2-5|.|TRBD1|TRBV29-1
TGCAGCGTTGAACAGGGGGCAGAGACCCAGTACTTC
CSVEQGAETQYF
>14|TRBJ1-1|.|.|TRBV7-3
TGTGCCAGCAGCCCGGGGAGCAGCAACACTGAAGCTTTCTTT
CASSPGSSNTEAFF
>14|TRBJ1-1|.|.|TRBV5-4
TGTGCCAGCAGCTTGGGGACAATGAACACTGAAGCTTTCTTT
CASSLGTMNTEAFF
>15|TRBJ2-5|.|TRBD2|TRBV25-1
TGTGCCAGCAGTAGGGGACTAGCGGAACAAGAGACCCAGTACTTC
CASSRGLAEQETQYF
>13|TRBJ1-1|.|.|TRBV6-5
TGTGCCAGCAGTTACGGCATGAACACTGAAGCTTTCTTT
CASSYGMNTEAFF
>15|TRBJ1-1|.|.|TRBV15
TGTGCCACCAGCAGAAGCCTCAGGCGTAACACTGAAGCTTTCTTT
CATSRSLRRNTEAFF
>14|TRBJ2-1|.|TRBD1|TRBV24-1
TGTGCCACCAGTGACCTCGGACAGGGCGATGAGCAGTTCTTC
CATSDLGQGDEQFF
>17|TRBJ2-1|.|.|TRBV27
TGTGCCAGCAGTTTAAACGGGCGGGCCGGCCCGACGGGTGAGCAGTTCTTC
CASSLNGRAGPTGEQFF
>13|TRBJ2-7|.|.|TRBV10-2
TGCGCCAGCAGTGAGGTCAGAACCCACGAGCAGTACTTC
CASSEVRTHEQYF
>17|TRBJ1-1|.|.|TRBV19
TGTGCCAGTAGTATGTTCTTCCCGGGGAGAATGAACACTGAAGCTTTCTTT
CASSMFFPGRMNTEAFF
>13|TRBJ2-2|.|.|TRBV10-1
TGCGCCAGCAGAGAGGACGGGACCGGGGAGCTGTTTTTT
CASREDGTGELFF
>13|TRBJ1-1|.|.|TRBV6-5
TGTGCCAGCACTAACCCCCAACACACTGAAGCTTTCTTT
CASTNPQHTEAFF
>18|TRBJ2-3|.|TRBD1|TRBV6-4
TGTGCCAGCAGTGACGCCCCTCTGGGCAGGGGGCTGACAGATACGCAGTATTTT
CASSDAPLGRGLTDTQYF
>16|TRBJ2-3|.|TRBD2|TRBV7-2
TGTGCCAGCAGCTTAGCGGGAGGGAGGCCCACAGATACGCAGTATTTT
CASSLAGGRPTDTQYF
>15|TRBJ2-3|once|TRBD2|TRBV6-5
TGTGCCAGCAGTCCACGACTAGCGAACACAGATACGCAGTATTTT
CASSPRLANTDTQYF
>17|TRBJ2-5|.|TRBD2|TRBV24-1
TGTGCCACCAGTGATACCTGGACTAGCGGGGTAGAAGAGACCCAGTACTTC
CATSDTWTSGVEETQYF
>15|TRBJ2-6|.|.|TRBV7-9
TGTGCCAGCAGCCCCCGGGTGTCTGGGGCCAACGTCCTGACTTTC
CASSPRVSGANVLTF
>17|TRBJ1-3|.|.|TRBV11-2
TGTGCCAGCAGCTTACGCATTGCGGCGTATACTGGAAACACCATATATTTT
CASSLRIAAYTGNTIYF
>18|TRBJ1-3|.|.|TRBV9
TGTGCCAGCAGCGATCCGGGGGGCGGCCACCTCTCTGGAAACACCATATATTTT
CASSDPGGGHLSGNTIYF